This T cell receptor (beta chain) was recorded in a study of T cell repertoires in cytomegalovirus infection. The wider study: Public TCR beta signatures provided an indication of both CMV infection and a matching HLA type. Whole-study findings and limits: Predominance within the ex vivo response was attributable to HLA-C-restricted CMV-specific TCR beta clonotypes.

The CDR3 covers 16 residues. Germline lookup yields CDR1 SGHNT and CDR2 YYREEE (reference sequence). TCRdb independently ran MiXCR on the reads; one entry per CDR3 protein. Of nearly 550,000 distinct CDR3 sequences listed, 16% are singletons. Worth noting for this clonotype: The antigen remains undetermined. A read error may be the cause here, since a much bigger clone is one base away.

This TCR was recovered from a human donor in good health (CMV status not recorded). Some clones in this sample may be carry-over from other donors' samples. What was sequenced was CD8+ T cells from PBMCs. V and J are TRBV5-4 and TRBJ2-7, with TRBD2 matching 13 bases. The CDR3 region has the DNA TGTGCCTGCAGCTCCTGGACTAGCGGGAGTTCCTACGAGCAGTACTTC. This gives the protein CACSSWTSGSSYEQYF.